The 5 T cell receptor beta chains given below trace back to one sample, sequenced in a study of early T cells in non-severe SARS-CoV-2 infection. TCRdb itself ran the 5' RACE reads through MiXCR, one entry per CDR3 protein. The data contain some 50,000 distinct CDR3 sequences, about 4.2% of them singletons. The specimen sequenced was whole blood. The receptors originated from an adult who was a healthcare worker with PCR-confirmed SARS-CoV-2 infection or an uninfected control (not recorded which).

This clonotype was seen a few times. V usage is TRBV7-9 and J usage is TRBJ2-7, with D perhaps TRBD2 (5 bases). Between the trimmed V and J ends, which lost 5 bases and 4 bases, there was a span of 18 bases. The germline V gene encodes CDR1 SEHNR and CDR2 FQNEAQ (reference sequence). The CDR3 extends over 15 amino acids. The chain's CDR3 is CASSRPLGRDYEQYF. The CDR3 nucleotides read TGTGCCAGCAGCCGTCCCTTAGGGAGAGATTACGAGCAGTACTTC.

The rearrangement links TRBV12-3 or TRBV12-4 to TRBJ1-1; maybe TRBD1 (5 bases). The CDR3 length is 14 residues. V was trimmed by 3 bases and J by 3 bases, leaving 11 bases between them. In DNA, the CDR3 is TGTGCCAGCAGTTTCTACCGGGGGGACACTGAAGCTTTCTTT. This translates into CASSFYRGDTEAFF.

The chain recombines TRBV6-5 with TRBJ1-6, with D perhaps matching TRBD1 (5 bases). Trimming took off 2 bases at V and 10 bases at J, with 9 bases between the two ends. The CDR3 spans 13 residues. Per germline, CDR1 MNHEY and CDR2 SVGAGI. The DNA for the CDR3 is TGTGCCAGCAGTTACAGGGGAGGCTCACCCCTCCACTTT. This sequence encodes CASSYRGGSPLHF.

This clonotype was recorded many times. The rearrangement joins TRBV5-6 to TRBJ2-1; perhaps TRBD2 as D (6 bases). Per the germline V gene, CDR1 is SGHDT and CDR2 is YYEEEE. V dropped 2 bases and J dropped 2 bases, with 8 bases sitting between them. The CDR3 spans 14 residues. The CDR3 protein is CASSFSGPYNEQFF. CDR3 nucleotides: TGTGCCAGCAGCTTTAGCGGTCCCTACAATGAGCAGTTCTTC.

There are many counts of this clonotype. The V gene is TRBV29-1, the J gene TRBJ2-1, with 10 positions matching TRBD2. V dropped 1 base and J dropped 4; count of bases not matched to a gene: 10. From germline, CDR1 is SQVTM and CDR2 ANQGSEA. The CDR3 sequence is 17 residues long. The CDR3 DNA reads TGCAGCGTTGAAGGAACGGAGCGGGGGGGCCATTACAATGAGCAGTTCTTC. Translated: CSVEGTERGGHYNEQFF.